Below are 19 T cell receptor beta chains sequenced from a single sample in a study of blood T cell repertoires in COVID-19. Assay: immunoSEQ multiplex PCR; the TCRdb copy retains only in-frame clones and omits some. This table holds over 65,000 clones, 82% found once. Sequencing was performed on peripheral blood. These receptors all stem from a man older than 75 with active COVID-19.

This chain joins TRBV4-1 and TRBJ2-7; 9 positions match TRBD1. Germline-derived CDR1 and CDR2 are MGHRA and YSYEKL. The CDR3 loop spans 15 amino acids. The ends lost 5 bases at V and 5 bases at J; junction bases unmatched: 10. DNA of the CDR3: TGCGCCAGCAGCATGTCCGGGACAGGGATCAACGAGCAGTACTTC. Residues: CASSMSGTGINEQYF.

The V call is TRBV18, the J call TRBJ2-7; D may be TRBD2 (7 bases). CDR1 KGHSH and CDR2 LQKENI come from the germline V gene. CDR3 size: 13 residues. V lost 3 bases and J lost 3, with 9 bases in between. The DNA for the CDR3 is TGTGCCAGCTCACCGGGGGGGCTCTACGAGCAGTACTTC. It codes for CASSPGGLYEQYF. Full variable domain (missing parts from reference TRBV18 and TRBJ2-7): NAGVMQNPRHLVRRRGQEARLRCSPMKGHSHVYWYRQLPEEGLKFMVYLQKENIIDESGMPKERFSAEFPKEGPSILRIQQVVRGDSAAYFCASSPGGLYEQYFGPGTRLTVT.

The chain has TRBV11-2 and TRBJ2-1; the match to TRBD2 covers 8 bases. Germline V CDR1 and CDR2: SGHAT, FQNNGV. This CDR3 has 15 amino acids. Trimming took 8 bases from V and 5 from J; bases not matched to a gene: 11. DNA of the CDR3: TGTGCCAGCGGGGGGCGGCTAGCGGGTAACAATGAGCAGTTCTTC. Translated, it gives CASGGRLAGNNEQFF.

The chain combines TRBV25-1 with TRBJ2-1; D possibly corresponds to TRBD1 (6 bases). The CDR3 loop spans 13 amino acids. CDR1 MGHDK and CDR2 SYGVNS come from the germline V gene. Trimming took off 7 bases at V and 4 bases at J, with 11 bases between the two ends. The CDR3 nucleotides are TGTGCCAGCATAGGGGGTGGTTACAATGAGCAGTTCTTC. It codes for CASIGGGYNEQFF. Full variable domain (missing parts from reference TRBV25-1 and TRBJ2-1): EADIYQTPRYLVIGTGKKITLECSQTMGHDKMYWYQQDPGMELHLIHYSYGVNSTEKGDLSSESTVSRIRTEHFPLTLESARPSHTSQYLCASIGGGYNEQFFGPGTRLTVL.

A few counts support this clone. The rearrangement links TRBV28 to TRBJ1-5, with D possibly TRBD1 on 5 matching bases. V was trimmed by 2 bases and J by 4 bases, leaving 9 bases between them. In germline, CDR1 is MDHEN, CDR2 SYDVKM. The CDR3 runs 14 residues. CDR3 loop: CASSLIRGNQPQHF. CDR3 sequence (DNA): TGTGCCAGCAGTTTAATCCGGGGGAATCAGCCCCAGCATTTT. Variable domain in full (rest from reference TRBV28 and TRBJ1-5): DVKVTQSSRYLVKRTGEKVFLECVQDMDHENMFWYRQDPGLGLRLIYFSYDVKMKEKGDIPEGYSVSREKKERFSLILESASTNQTSMYLCASSLIRGNQPQHFGDGTRLSIL.

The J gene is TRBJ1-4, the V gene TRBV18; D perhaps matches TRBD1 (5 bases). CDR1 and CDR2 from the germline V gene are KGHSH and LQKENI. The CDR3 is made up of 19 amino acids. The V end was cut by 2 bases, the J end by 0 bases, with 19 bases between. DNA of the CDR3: TGTGCCAGCTCACCATTGCCCCTCGGGGGGGGTGCAACTAATGAAAAACTGTTTTTT. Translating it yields CASSPLPLGGGATNEKLFF.

DNA of the CDR3: TGCGCCAGCAGCCAAGATGGGAGGGCTAACTATGGCTACACCTTC. This translates into CASSQDGRANYGYTF. This sequence joins TRBV4-3 and TRBJ1-2; D is undetermined. The CDR3 is made up of 15 amino acids. CDR1 is LGHNA and CDR2 is YSLEER in the germline V gene. The V end was cut by 0 bases, the J end by 0 bases, with 8 bases between.

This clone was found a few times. The CDR3: CASSFGGNTQYF. The CDR3 DNA follows: TGTGCCAGCAGCTTTGGGGGGAATACGCAGTATTTT. The chain joins TRBV7-9 to TRBJ2-3; TRBD2 is a possible D gene (6 bases). V was clipped by 3 bases and J by 7 bases, with 8 bases between them. This CDR3 region has 12 residues. The germline V gene encodes CDR1 SEHNR and CDR2 FQNEAQ (reference sequence).

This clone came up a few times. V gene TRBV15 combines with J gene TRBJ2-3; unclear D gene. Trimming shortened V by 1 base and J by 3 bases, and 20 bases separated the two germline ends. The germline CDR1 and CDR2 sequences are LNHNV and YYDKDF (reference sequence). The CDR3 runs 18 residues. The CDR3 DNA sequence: TGTGCCACCAGCAGAGTTCCATCGCGGCCTACGGTGACAGATACGCAGTATTTT. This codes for CATSRVPSRPTVTDTQYF.

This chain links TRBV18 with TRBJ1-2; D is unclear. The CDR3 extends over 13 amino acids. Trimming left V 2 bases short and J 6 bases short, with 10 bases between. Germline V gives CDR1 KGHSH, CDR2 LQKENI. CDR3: CASSPGQVNGYTF. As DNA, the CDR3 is TGTGCCAGCTCACCAGGGCAGGTTAATGGCTACACCTTC.

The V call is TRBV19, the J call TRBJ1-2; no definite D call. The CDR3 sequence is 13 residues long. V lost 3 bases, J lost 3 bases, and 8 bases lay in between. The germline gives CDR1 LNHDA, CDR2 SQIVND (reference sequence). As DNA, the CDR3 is TGTGCCAGTAGTATTAACGGAGACTATGGCTACACCTTC. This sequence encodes CASSINGDYGYTF.

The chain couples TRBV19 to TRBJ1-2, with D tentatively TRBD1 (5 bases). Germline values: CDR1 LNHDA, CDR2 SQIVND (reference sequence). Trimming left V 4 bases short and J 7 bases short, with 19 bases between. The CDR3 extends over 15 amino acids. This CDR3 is CASSNSGGDISGYTF. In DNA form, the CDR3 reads TGTGCCAGTAGTAATTCCGGGGGAGACATCTCTGGCTACACCTTC.

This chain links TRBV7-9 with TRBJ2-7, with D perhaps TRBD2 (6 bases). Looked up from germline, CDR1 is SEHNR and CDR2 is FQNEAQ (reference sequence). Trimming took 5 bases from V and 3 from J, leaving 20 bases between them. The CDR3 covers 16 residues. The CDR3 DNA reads TGTGCCAGCAGCACTCGTCAACCGGGAGCGGGCTACGAGCAGTACTTC. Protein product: CASSTRQPGAGYEQYF.

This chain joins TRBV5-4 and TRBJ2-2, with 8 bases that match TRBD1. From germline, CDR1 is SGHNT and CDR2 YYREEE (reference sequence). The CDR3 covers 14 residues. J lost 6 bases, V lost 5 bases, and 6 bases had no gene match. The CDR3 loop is CASSDRGGAGELFF. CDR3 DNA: TGTGCCAGCAGTGACAGGGGTGGTGCCGGGGAGCTGTTTTTT.

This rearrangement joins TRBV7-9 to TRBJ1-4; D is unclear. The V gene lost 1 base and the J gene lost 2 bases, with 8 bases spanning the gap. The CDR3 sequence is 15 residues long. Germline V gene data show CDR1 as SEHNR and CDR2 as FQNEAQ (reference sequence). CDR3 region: CASSLDSGTNEKLFF. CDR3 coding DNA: TGTGCCAGCAGCTTAGATTCGGGGACTAATGAAAAACTGTTTTTT.

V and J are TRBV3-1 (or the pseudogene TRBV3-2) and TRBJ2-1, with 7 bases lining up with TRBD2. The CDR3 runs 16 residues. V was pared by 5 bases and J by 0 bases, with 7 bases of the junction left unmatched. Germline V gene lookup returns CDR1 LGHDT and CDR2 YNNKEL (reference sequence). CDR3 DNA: TGTGCCAGCAGCTCTCTAGCGGCGAGCTCCTACAATGAGCAGTTCTTC. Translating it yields CASSSLAASSYNEQFF.

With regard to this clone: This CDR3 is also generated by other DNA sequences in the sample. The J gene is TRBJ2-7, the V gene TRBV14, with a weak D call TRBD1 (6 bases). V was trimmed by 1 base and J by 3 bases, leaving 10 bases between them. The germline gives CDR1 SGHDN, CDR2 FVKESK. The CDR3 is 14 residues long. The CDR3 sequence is CASSQGTANYEQYF. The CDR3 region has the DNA TGTGCCAGCAGCCAAGGGACAGCAAACTACGAGCAGTACTTC.

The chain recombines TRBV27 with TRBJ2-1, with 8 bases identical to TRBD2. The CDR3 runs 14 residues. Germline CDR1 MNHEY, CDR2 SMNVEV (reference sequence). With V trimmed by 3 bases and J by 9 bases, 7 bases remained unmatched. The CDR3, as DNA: TGTGCCAGCAGTTTCACCGGGACTAGGGGTGAGCAGTTCTTC. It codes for CASSFTGTRGEQFF.

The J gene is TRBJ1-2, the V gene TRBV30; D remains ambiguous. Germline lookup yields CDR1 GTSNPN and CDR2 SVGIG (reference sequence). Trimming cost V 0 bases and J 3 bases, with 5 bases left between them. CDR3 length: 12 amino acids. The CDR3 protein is CAWSVQDYGYTF. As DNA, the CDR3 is TGTGCCTGGAGTGTCCAGGACTATGGCTACACCTTC.